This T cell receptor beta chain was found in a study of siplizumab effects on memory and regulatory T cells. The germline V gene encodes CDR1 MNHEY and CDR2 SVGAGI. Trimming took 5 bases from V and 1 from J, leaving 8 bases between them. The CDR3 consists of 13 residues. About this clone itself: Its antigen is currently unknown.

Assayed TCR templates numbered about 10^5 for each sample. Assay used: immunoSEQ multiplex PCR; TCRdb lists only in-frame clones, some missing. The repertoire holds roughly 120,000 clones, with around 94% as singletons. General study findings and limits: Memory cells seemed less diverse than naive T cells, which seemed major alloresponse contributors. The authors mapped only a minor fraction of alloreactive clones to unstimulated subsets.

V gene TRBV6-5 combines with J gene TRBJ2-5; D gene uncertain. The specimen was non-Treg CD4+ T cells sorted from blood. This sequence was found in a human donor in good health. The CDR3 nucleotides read TGTGCCAGCAGTCGTACCCTCCAAGAGACCCAGTACTTC. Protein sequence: CASSRTLQETQYF.